The clone carrying this T cell receptor beta chain was observed a handful of times. Its antigen is unidentified. Isolated RNA was reverse transcribed in full, so expressed TCRB transcripts were sequenced. Sequenced by immunoSEQ multiplex PCR; TCRdb stores in-frame clones only, minus some. The sample has approximately 260,000 clones; approximately 20% are singletons. This record comes from a study of beta chain features in type 1 diabetes. Overall study findings and caveats: Shorter TCRB CDR3s, moderately but significantly so, marked every one of the four CD4+ subsets in Type 1 diabetes patients.

This CDR3 is 15 amino acids long. V trimming: 5 bases; J trimming: 4 bases; junction bases outside the gene matches: 6. Germline V gives CDR1 MNHEY, CDR2 SMNVEV (reference sequence). The chain carries TRBV27 and TRBJ2-2, with 8 bases aligning to TRBD2. The sample was naive CD4+ T cells from blood. The sequence was obtained from a woman between 40 and 55 years old with type 1 diabetes. The CDR3 protein is CASSRTSGSTGELFF. DNA for the CDR3: TGTGCCAGCAGTCGAACTAGCGGCTCCACCGGGGAGCTGTTTTTT.